This entry lists 4 T cell receptor beta chains sequenced from one sample in a study of shared clonotypes between healthy human individuals. The data were produced by immunoSEQ multiplex PCR, yet TCRdb's version contains in-frame clones alone and is incomplete. Among over a million clones listed, around 97% were seen once. The sample comprised naive CD4+ T cells sorted from blood. Stated subset: CD45RA+ positively selected. These receptors all stem from a man under 40 in good health.

V and J are TRBV7-3 and TRBJ2-3; TRBD2 aligns across 10 bases. This CDR3 is built from 13 residues. Trimming removed 2 bases from V and 9 bases from J; junction bases left unmatched: 2. In germline, CDR1 is SGHTA, CDR2 FQGTGA. CDR3: CASSLSSGSTQYF. In DNA, the CDR3 is TGTGCCAGCAGCTTATCTAGCGGGAGCACGCAGTATTTT.

The chain combines TRBV27 with TRBJ1-2, with D possibly TRBD1 on 5 matching bases. The CDR3 is made up of 15 amino acids. Trimming took 1 base from V and 5 from J, leaving 14 bases between them. Germline CDR1 and CDR2: MNHEY and SMNVEV (reference sequence). CDR3 protein: CASSLLPDPGYGYTF. CDR3 coding DNA: TGTGCCAGCAGTTTATTACCTGATCCAGGGTATGGCTACACCTTC.

This chain uses TRBV5-1 with TRBJ1-2; tentative D call: TRBD1 (6 bases). The CDR3 loop spans 11 amino acids. Trimming took 5 bases from V and 8 from J, leaving 10 bases between them. From germline, CDR1 is SGHRS and CDR2 YFSETQ. Here the CDR3 reads CASSIGGGYTF. The CDR3 nucleotides read TGCGCCAGCAGTATAGGGGGAGGCTACACCTTC.

The chain joins TRBV28 to TRBJ2-7; D gene uncertain. The V gene's germline CDR1 is MDHEN and CDR2 SYDVKM. The CDR3 length is 12 residues. V lost 3 bases to trimming and J lost 11 bases, with 14 bases between them. The CDR3 is CASSFRFAMEYF. CDR3 nucleotide sequence: TGTGCCAGCAGTTTCCGATTTGCGATGGAGTACTTC.